The 12 T cell receptor beta chains below come from one sample, sequenced in a study of T cells in Graves' hyperthyroidism and ophthalmopathy. TCR beta CDR3 region amplification was performed from RNA transcripts. First-round RT-PCR of the TCR CDR3 relied on the HTBI primer set. MiXCR was run by TCRdb on the multiplex PCR reads, yielding one entry per CDR3 protein. The sample lists some 530,000 distinct CDR3 sequences, 22% occurring once. Sequenced input: blood. These receptors all stem from an older woman with Graves' ophthalmopathy.

This chain connects TRBV6-2 or TRBV6-3 to TRBJ2-3, with 10 positions matching TRBD2. V trimming: 5 bases; J trimming: 4 bases; junction bases outside the gene matches: 9. The germline V gene encodes CDR1 MNHEY and CDR2 SVGEGT. CDR3 length: 16 residues. CDR3 loop: CASSLAGATLADTQYF. The CDR3 DNA reads as TGTGCCAGCAGTCTAGCGGGAGCGACGTTGGCAGATACGCAGTATTTT.

In its sample, this clonotype was seen a few times. The rearrangement joins TRBV20-1 to TRBJ2-7; D may be TRBD2 (6 bases). Trimming shortened V by 6 bases and J by 2 bases, and 17 bases separated the two germline ends. The CDR3 is 14 residues long. Germline V CDR1 and CDR2: DFQATT, SNEGSKA (reference sequence). CDR3 protein: CSASRRADPYEQYF. The CDR3, as DNA: TGCAGTGCCAGTAGGAGGGCCGATCCCTACGAGCAGTACTTC.

This sequence joins TRBV7-3 and TRBJ2-7, with 8 bases identical to TRBD2. Germline assignment: CDR1 SGHTA and CDR2 FQGTGA. The CDR3 sequence is 15 residues long. J gave up 5 bases and V 3 bases, and 9 bases lay outside the gene matches. CDR3 nucleotide sequence: TGTGCCAGCAGCTTCCAGGCGGGAGGTTTCAACGAGCAGTACTTC. Translating gives CASSFQAGGFNEQYF. The whole variable domain, filled in from reference TRBV7-3 and TRBJ2-7, reads GAGVSQTPSNKVTEKGKYVELRCDPISGHTALYWYRQSLGQGPEFLIYFQGTGAADDSGLPNDRFFAVRPEGSVSTLKIQRTERGDSAVYLCASSFQAGGFNEQYFGPGTRLTVT.

J is TRBJ2-3 and V is TRBV24-1, with TRBD2 matching 7 bases. V was clipped by 9 bases and J by 0 bases; unmatched bases: 8. Germline-derived CDR1 and CDR2 are KGHDR and SFDVKD. The CDR3 runs 15 residues. The CDR3 reads CATGELAASTDTQYF. The CDR3 DNA reads TGTGCCACCGGGGAGCTAGCGGCAAGCACAGATACGCAGTATTTT.

This clonotype has a handful of counts. The gene calls are TRBV20-1 and TRBJ1-1; tentative D call: TRBD1 (5 bases). The CDR3 consists of 12 residues. Germline-derived CDR1 and CDR2 are DFQATT and SNEGSKA (reference sequence). V was cut by 1 base and J by 6 bases, with 9 bases left in between. The CDR3 bases are TGCAGTGCTAGAGCAACAGGTGCTGAAGCTTTCTTT. It is translated as CSARATGAEAFF.

The chain carries TRBV27 and TRBJ2-7, with TRBD1 matching over 8 bases. This CDR3 contains 15 residues. J gave up 6 bases and V 3 bases, and 10 bases lay outside the gene matches. CDR1 MNHEY and CDR2 SMNVEV come from the germline V gene (reference sequence). The CDR3 DNA is TGTGCCAGCAGTTTGGCCGGACAGGGACCCTGCGAGCAGTACTTC. It encodes CASSLAGQGPCEQYF.

The chain carries TRBV10-3 and TRBJ2-3; 12 nucleotides agree with TRBD2. V lost 10 bases, J lost 5 bases, and 13 bases stayed unmatched. CDR1 ENHRY and CDR2 SYGVKD come from the germline V gene. This CDR3 is 16 amino acids long. CDR3 region: CATRTSGDRGGDTQYF. For the CDR3, the DNA is TGTGCCACCCGGACTAGCGGGGACCGAGGGGGAGATACGCAGTATTTT.

This chain links TRBV7-9 with TRBJ2-3; a weak D match, TRBD2 (5 bases). V lost 3 bases, J lost 2 bases, and 12 bases lay in between. Per the germline V gene, CDR1 is SEHNR and CDR2 is FQNEAQ (reference sequence). This CDR3 is 15 amino acids long. The CDR3 nucleotides are TGTGCCAGCAGCTTTTTGAGCGGAGACACAGATACGCAGTATTTT. It encodes CASSFLSGDTDTQYF.

The CDR3 nucleotides read TGTGCCAGCAGTCTTGGACAGCCGAGCACTGAAGCTTTCTTT. Residues: CASSLGQPSTEAFF. The rearrangement uses TRBV7-2 and TRBJ1-1; maybe TRBD1 (6 bases). The V end was cut by 6 bases, the J end by 4 bases, with 15 bases between. This CDR3 has 14 amino acids. Germline V CDR1 and CDR2: SGHTA, FQGNSA.

This clonotype appeared a few times. The chain links TRBV7-6 to TRBJ2-7, with 9 nucleotides matching TRBD2. J gave up 2 bases and V 5 bases, and 4 bases lay outside the gene matches. In germline, CDR1 is SGHVS, CDR2 FNYEAQ. This CDR3 is built from 14 residues. For the CDR3, the DNA is TGTGCCAGCAGCCTTAGCGGGAGAACCTACGAGCAGTACTTC. Amino acid sequence: CASSLSGRTYEQYF. The full variable domain, completed using reference TRBV7-6 and TRBJ2-7, is GAGVSQSPRYKVTKRGQDVALRCDPISGHVSLYWYRQALGQGPEFLTYFNYEAQQDKSGLPNDRFSAERPEGSISTLTIQRTEQRDSAMYRCASSLSGRTYEQYFGPGTRLTVT.

This clonotype was counted ten times or more. As DNA, the CDR3 is TGTGCCAGCAGTTACTCGAACAGGGGGCACGGAGAGACCCAGTACTTC. Translation gives CASSYSNRGHGETQYF. The J gene is TRBJ2-5, the V gene TRBV6-5; 9 nucleotides align to TRBD1. With 0 bases clipped from V and 4 bases from J, the junction kept 6 bases outside the gene matches. This CDR3 region has 16 residues. Germline loops: CDR1 MNHEY, CDR2 SVGAGI.

The table lists this clonotype with a few counts. As DNA, the CDR3 is TGTGCCAGCAGTTTACACTGGGGTGGAAACACCATATATTTT. Translation: CASSLHWGGNTIYF. The V and J genes are TRBV12-3 or TRBV12-4 and TRBJ1-3, with D hard to call. This CDR3 has 14 residues. The V gene lost 2 bases and the J gene lost 3 bases, with 8 bases spanning the gap.